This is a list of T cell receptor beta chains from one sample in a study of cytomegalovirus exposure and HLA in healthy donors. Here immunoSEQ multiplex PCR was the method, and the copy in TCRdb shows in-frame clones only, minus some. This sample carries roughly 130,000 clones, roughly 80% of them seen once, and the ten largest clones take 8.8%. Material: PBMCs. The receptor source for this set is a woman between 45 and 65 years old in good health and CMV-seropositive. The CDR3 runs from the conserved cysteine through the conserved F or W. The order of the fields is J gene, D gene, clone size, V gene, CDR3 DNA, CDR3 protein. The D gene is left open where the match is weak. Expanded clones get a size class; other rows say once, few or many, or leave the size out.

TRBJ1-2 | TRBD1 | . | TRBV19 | TGTGCCAGTATCTCTGGACAGGGGGCTTGCACCTTC | CASISGQGACTF
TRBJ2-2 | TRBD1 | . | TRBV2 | TGTGCCAGCAGTGAGGGACAGGGAAGCACCGGGGAGCTGTTTTTT | CASSEGQGSTGELFF
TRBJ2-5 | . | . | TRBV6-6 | TGTGCCACCAAGCCAAAAAGGGGACAAGAGACCCAGTACTTC | CATKPKRGQETQYF
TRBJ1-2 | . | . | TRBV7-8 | TGTGCCAGCAGCTTACTAGAGAAGCGCTACACCTTC | CASSLLEKRYTF
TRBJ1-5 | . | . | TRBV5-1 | TGCGCCAGAAATGTACCCAATTCGAACAGGGTCAGTCCCCTACCCGCGCGCAATCAGCCCCAGCATTTT | CARNVPNSNRVSPLPARNQPQHF
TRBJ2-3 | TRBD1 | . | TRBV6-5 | TGTGCCAGCAGTTACCGAGGACAGGGGATTGATACGCAGTATTTT | CASSYRGQGIDTQYF
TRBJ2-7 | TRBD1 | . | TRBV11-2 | TGTGCCAGCAGCTACATACAGGGGAGAATCCCCTACGAGCAGTACTTC | CASSYIQGRIPYEQYF
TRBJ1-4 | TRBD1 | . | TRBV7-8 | TGTGCCAGCCGGGACAGGGAGGCTAATGAAAAACTGTTTTTT | CASRDREANEKLFF
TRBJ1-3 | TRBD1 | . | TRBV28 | TGTGCCAGCAGCTTAATCCGGGACAGCTCTGGAAACACCATATATTTT | CASSLIRDSSGNTIYF
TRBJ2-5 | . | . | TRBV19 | TGTGCCAGTAGTATAGATACGAAGGGGGAGACCCAGTACTTC | CASSIDTKGETQYF
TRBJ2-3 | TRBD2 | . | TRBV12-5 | TGTGCTAGTGGTTCCCGTGATATCCCGGGACTAGCAGATACGCAGTATTTT | CASGSRDIPGLADTQYF
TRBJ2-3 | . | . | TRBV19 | TGTGCCAGTAGCCCCGTAAGGGAGAGAGATACGCAGTATTTT | CASSPVRERDTQYF
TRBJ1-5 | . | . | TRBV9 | TGTGCCAGCAGCGTCCTGGGACAACGCAATCAGCCCCAGCATTTT | CASSVLGQRNQPQHF
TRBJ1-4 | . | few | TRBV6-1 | TGTGCCAGCAGTGAAGCGGGGGAGCGGGGTCAAAAACTGTTTTTT | CASSEAGERGQKLFF
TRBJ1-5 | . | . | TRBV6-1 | TGTGCCAGCAGTATCAGGGAAAGACAGCCCCAGCATTTT | CASSIRERQPQHF
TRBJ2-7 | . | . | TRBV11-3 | TGTGCCAGCAGCAGCCGGGACAAAGGCGAGCAGTACTTC | CASSSRDKGEQYF
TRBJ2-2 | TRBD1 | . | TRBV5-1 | TGCGCCAGCAGCGGAATGGTTGGGACAGACAACACCGGGGAGCTGTTTTTT | CASSGMVGTDNTGELFF